This T cell receptor (beta chain) stems from a study of CD8+ T cells in alopecia areata. Across the whole study: Treated patients were given oral tofacitinib, which was dosed at 5 to 10 mg twice daily.

Germline CDR1 and CDR2: SGHRS and YFSETQ. Trimming pared 1 base from V and 0 bases from J, leaving 10 bases between. The CDR3 runs to 15 residues. Described treatment: oral pan-JAK inhibitor, 5-10 mg twice daily. Researchers gathered lesional scalp punch biopsies and peripheral blood from patients with alopecia areata. Isolation of CD4+ and CD8+ T cells from PBMCs was achieved by sorting. A remark on this clone: Its matching antigen is unknown.

Study-level points and caveats: Scalp clonality and expanded CD8+ clones among the top 100 fell significantly with tofacitinib.

It was cDNA, reverse transcribed from extracted RNA, that served as the sequencing template. Some clones are missing from TCRdb's copy, which holds only in-frame ones; the method was immunoSEQ multiplex PCR. This table holds some 200,000 clones, about three fifths found once. Here the sequenced sample was CD8+ T cells sorted from blood, taken at week 24, from a patient treated with tofacitinib. The TCR originated in a human donor with alopecia areata. J is TRBJ1-1 and V is TRBV5-1; no clear D gene. For the CDR3, the DNA is TGCGCCAGCAGCTTGACGGAATCCATGAACACTGAAGCTTTCTTT. It specifies CASSLTESMNTEAFF.